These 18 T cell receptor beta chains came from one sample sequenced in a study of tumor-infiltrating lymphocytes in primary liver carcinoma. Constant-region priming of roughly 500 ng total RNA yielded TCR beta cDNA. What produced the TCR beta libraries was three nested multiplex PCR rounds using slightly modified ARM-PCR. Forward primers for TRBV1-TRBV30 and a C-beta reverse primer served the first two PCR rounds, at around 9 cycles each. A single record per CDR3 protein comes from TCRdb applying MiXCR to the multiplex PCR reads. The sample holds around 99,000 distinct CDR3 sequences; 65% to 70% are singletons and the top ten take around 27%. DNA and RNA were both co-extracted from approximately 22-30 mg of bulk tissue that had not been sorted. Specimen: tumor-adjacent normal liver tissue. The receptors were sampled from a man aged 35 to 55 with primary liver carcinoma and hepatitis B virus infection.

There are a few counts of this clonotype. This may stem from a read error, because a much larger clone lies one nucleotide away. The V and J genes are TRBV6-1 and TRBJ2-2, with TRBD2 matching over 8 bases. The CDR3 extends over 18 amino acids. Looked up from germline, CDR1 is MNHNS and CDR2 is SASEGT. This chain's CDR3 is CASSEQIGTRLNTGELLF. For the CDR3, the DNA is TGTGCCAGCAGTGAACAGATTGGGACTAGGTTGAACACCGGGGAGCTGCTTTTT.

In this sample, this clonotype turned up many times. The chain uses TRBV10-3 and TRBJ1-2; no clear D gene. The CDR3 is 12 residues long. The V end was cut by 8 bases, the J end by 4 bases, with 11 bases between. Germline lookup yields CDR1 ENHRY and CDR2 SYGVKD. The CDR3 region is CAIRGDFYGYTF. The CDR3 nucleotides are TGTGCCATCCGGGGAGACTTCTATGGCTACACCTTC.

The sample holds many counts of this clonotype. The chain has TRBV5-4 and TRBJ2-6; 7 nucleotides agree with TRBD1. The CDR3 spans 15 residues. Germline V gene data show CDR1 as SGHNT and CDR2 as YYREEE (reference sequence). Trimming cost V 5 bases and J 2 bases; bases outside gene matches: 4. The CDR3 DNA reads TGTGCCAGCAGTTCGGGACAGCCTGGGGCCAACGTCCTGACTTTC. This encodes CASSSGQPGANVLTF.

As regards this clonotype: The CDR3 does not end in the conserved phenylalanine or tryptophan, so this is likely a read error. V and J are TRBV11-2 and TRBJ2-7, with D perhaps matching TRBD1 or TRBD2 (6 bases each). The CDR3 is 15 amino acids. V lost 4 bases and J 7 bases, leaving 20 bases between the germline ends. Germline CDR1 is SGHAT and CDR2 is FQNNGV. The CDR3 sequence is CASSSRRGTFGEQYL. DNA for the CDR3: TGTGCCAGCAGCTCTAGGAGGGGGACCTTTGGAGAGCAGTACCTC.

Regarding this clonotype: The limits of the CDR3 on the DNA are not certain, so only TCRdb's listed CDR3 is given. The CDR3 region is CAISQGDRNYGCTF. The chain employs TRBV4-1 and TRBJ1-2; TRBD1 is the table's D call, not checked against the DNA. Germline lookup yields CDR1 MGHRA and CDR2 YSYEKL. The CDR3 is 14 amino acids in total, end residues counted.

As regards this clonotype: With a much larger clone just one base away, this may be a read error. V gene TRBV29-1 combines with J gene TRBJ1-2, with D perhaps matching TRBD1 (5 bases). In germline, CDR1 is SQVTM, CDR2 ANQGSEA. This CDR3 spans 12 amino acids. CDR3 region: CNVEDIFEGYTF. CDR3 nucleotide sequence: TGCAACGTTGAGGACATCTTCGAGGGCTACACCTTC.

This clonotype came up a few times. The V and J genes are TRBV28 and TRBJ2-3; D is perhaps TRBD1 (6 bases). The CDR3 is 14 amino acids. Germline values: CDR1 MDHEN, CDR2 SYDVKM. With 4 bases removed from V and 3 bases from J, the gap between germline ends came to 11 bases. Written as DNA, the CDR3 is TGTGCCAGCAGTTCCGGACAGATTACAGATACGCAGTATTTT. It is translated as CASSSGQITDTQYF.

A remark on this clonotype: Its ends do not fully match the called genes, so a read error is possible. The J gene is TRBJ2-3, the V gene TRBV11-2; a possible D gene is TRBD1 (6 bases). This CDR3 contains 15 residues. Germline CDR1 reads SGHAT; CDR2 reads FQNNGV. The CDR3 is CACSTGHSESGTQYF. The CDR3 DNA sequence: TGTGCCTGCAGCACGGGACATAGCGAGTCAGGTACGCAGTATTTT.

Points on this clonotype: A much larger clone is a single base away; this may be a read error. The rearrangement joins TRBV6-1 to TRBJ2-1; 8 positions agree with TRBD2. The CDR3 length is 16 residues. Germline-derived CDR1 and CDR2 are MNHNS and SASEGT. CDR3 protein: CASSGFSGAFYNEQLF. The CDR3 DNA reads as TGTGCCAGCAGTGGCTTTAGCGGGGCTTTCTACAATGAGCAGCTCTTC.

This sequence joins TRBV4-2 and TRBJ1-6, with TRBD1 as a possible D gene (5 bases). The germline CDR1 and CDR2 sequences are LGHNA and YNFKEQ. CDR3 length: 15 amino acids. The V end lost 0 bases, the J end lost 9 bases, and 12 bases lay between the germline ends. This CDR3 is CASSQDLGGTSPLHF. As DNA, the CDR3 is TGTGCCAGCAGCCAAGACCTGGGGGGGACTTCACCCCTCCACTTT.

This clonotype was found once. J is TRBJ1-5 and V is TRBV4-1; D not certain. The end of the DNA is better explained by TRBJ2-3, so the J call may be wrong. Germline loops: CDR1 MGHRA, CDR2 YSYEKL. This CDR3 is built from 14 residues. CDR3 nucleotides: TGCGCCAGCAGCCAAGATCAGGTGATACAGCCCCAGTATTTT. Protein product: CASSQDQVIQPQYF.

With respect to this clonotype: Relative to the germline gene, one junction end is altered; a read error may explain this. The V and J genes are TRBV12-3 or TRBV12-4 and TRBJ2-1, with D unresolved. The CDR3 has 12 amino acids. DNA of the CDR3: TGTGCCACCATAGGGTTGACGGATGAGCGGTTCTTC. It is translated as CATIGLTDERFF.

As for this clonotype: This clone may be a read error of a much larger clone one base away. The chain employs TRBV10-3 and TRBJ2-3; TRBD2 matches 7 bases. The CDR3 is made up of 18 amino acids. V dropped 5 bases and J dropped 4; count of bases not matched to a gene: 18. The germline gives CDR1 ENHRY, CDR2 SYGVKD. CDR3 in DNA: TGTGCCATCAGTATTGCCCGCTTGAGGGAGGGCCCCGCAGATACGCAGTATTTT. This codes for CAISIARLREGPADTQYF.

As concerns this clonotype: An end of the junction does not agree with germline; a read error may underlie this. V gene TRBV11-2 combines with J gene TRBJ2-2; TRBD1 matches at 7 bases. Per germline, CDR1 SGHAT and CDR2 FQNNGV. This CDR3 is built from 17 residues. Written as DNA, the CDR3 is TGTGCCAGCAGCTTAGGCTTTAGCTCACCCAACACAGGGGAGCTGCTTTTT. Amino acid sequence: CASSLGFSSPNTGELLF.

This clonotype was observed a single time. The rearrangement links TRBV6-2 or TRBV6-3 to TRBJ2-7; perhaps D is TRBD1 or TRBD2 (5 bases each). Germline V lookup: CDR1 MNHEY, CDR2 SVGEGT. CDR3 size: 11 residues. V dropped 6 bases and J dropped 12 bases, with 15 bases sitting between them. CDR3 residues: CASSPRGALYF. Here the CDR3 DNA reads TGTGCCAGCAGCCCTAGAGGGGCGCTGTACTTC.

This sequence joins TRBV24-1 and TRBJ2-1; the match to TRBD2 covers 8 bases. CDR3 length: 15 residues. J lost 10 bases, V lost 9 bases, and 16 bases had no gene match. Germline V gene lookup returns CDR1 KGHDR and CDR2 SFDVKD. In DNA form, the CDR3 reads TGTGCCACCGGGAGATCTAACGGGAGGGCATGGGAGCAGTTCTTC. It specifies CATGRSNGRAWEQFF.

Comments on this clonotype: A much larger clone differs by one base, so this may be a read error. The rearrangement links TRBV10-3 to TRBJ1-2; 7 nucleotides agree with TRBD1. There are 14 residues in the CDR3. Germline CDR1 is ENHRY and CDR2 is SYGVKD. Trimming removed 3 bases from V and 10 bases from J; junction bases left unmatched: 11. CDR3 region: CAISDSGTADVYTF. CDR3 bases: TGTGCCATCAGTGATTCCGGGACAGCCGACGTCTACACCTTC.

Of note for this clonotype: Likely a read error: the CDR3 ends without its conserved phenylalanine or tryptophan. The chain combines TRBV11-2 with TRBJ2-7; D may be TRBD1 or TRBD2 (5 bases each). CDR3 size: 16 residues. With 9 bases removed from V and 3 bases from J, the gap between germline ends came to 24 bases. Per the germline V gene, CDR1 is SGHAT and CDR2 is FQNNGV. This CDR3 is CASNSGTQGFIYEQYY. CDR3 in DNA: TGTGCCAGTAACTCGGGGACCCAAGGATTTATCTACGAGCAGTACTAC.